One and the same sample provided the 12 T cell receptor beta chains below, sequenced in a study of response to subunit inactivated influenza vaccine (dated by TCRdb to the late 2010s). The protocol used for the library was RT-PCR. The sequencing machine was an Illumina HiSeq 2500. TCRdb itself trimmed the public reads at Q25 with fastp, ran MiXCR and retained productive beta chains. Each entry merges the rows of one CDR3 protein and shows their most common DNA and genes. Present in this sample are 150,000 to 200,000 distinct CDR3 sequences, 10% to 15% of which were seen just once. 25% to 30% of the sample is in the top ten clones. This sample was also put to use in a study of T cells expressing NK-cell markers. The second paper states: 5'RACE template switching, by which a universal primer site and unique molecular identifiers were added, was used to make TCR beta cDNA libraries.

The specimen comprised CD8+ T cells sorted from PBMCs, sampled 12 days after vaccination. These receptors originate from a man aged 45 to 65 who received an inactivated influenza vaccine. Donor details come from another sample of the same person, matched by shared clones.

The chain links TRBV27 to TRBJ2-5; 7 bases agree with TRBD1. Germline V CDR1 and CDR2: MNHEY, SMNVEV (reference sequence). The V and J ends lost 4 bases and 4 bases, in that order; junction bases with no gene match: 18. CDR3 length: 18 residues. CDR3 nucleotide sequence: TGTGCCAGCAGTTCCCCCCTACGAGACAGGGCTGGCCGAGAGACCCAGTACTTC. Encoded protein: CASSSPLRDRAGRETQYF.

The chain has TRBV7-9 and TRBJ1-1; 7 bases fit TRBD1. The CDR3 sequence is 15 residues long. V dropped 5 bases and J dropped 4; count of bases not matched to a gene: 10. CDR1 and CDR2 (germline): SEHNR, FQNEAQ (reference sequence). CDR3 residues: CASSAMADRRTEAFF. The CDR3 nucleotides are TGTGCCAGCAGCGCTATGGCGGACAGGCGCACTGAAGCTTTCTTT.

About this clonotype itself: Since a much larger clone is just one base distant, this may be a read error. V usage is TRBV15 and J usage is TRBJ2-5; 7 bases are a match to TRBD1. Germline CDR1 LNHNV, CDR2 YYDKDF (reference sequence). The V gene end was trimmed by 3 bases and the J gene end by 5 bases; junction bases not matched to a gene: 3. The CDR3 is 13 amino acids. Here the CDR3 reads CATSRVTGETQYF. In nucleotides, the CDR3 is TGTGCCACCAGCAGGGTGACAGGGGAGACCCAGTACTTC.

This clonotype has at least ten counts. The CDR3 sequence: CASSYLLGTGSTDTQYF. DNA of the CDR3: TGTGCCAGCAGTTACTTGTTAGGGACAGGGAGCACAGATACGCAGTATTTT. V and J are TRBV6-5 and TRBJ2-3; 9 bases fit TRBD1. Trimming removed 1 base from V and 0 bases from J; junction bases left unmatched: 5. CDR1 is MNHEY, CDR2 SVGAGI, per germline. The CDR3 sequence is 17 residues long.

This clonotype turned up a few times. The rearrangement joins TRBV6-1 to TRBJ2-3; no firm D call. Per the germline V gene, CDR1 is MNHNS and CDR2 is SASEGT. CDR3 length: 14 amino acids. Deletions cut 1 base from V and 9 bases from J, with 14 bases between. The CDR3 sequence is CASSEDLAPRTQYF. The CDR3 bases are TGTGCCAGCAGTGAAGACCTGGCTCCTCGGACGCAGTATTTT.

The chain is built from TRBV3-1 and TRBJ2-7, with D unresolved. Trimming pared 0 bases from V and 5 bases from J, leaving 14 bases between. This CDR3 region has 15 residues. Germline V CDR1 and CDR2: LGHDT, YNNKEL (reference sequence). The CDR3 region has the DNA TGTGCCAGCAGCCAAGAGGTCTCTTTTACCCACGAGCAGTACTTC. The encoded protein is CASSQEVSFTHEQYF.

In its sample, this clonotype was seen a few times. This rearrangement joins TRBV24-1 to TRBJ2-1, with 8 bases aligning to TRBD1. Germline assignment: CDR1 KGHDR and CDR2 SFDVKD. This CDR3 comprises 13 residues. The V gene end was trimmed by 8 bases and the J gene end by 7 bases; junction bases not matched to a gene: 6. The CDR3 region is CATTGGARNEQFF. CDR3 sequence (DNA): TGTGCCACCACAGGGGGCGCGAGGAATGAGCAGTTCTTC.

This clonotype was observed a few times. The chain employs TRBV4-3 and TRBJ2-7; D unclear. Germline CDR1 LGHNA, CDR2 YSLEER. V was pared by 3 bases and J by 2 bases, with 11 bases between. This CDR3 region has 14 residues. The CDR3 nucleotides read TGCGCCAGCAGCCATTGGGATTCGACCTACGAGCAGTACTTC. This codes for CASSHWDSTYEQYF.

The rearrangement uses TRBV11-2 and TRBJ2-2, with 13 bases lining up with TRBD2. The V gene's germline CDR1 is SGHAT and CDR2 FQNNGV. The CDR3 extends over 17 amino acids. V dropped 7 bases and J dropped 0; count of bases not matched to a gene: 5. DNA of the CDR3: TGTGCCAGCATCCGGGGACTAGCGGGATCGAACACCGGGGAGCTGTTTTTT. Its translation: CASIRGLAGSNTGELFF.

This clonotype was detected ten times or more. The junction and the germline gene differ at one end; a read error may be behind it. The CDR3 coding sequence is TGTGCCAGCAGCTACTATAGCACCGATACGCAGTATTTT. This gives the protein CASSYYSTDTQYF. This chain joins TRBV14 and TRBJ2-3; unclear D gene. The CDR3 is 13 residues long. Germline loops: CDR1 SGHDN, CDR2 FVKESK. The variable domain in full, with the rest retrieved from reference TRBV14 and TRBJ2-3, is EAGVTQFPSHSVIEKGQTVTLRCDPISGHDNLYWYRRVMGKEIKFLLHFVKESKQDESGMPNNRFLAERTGGTYSTLKVQPAELEDSGVYFCASSYYSTDTQYFGPGTRLTVL.

This rearrangement joins TRBV6-1 to TRBJ2-2; no clear D gene. In germline, CDR1 is MNHNS, CDR2 SASEGT. Trimming took off 6 bases at V and 7 bases at J, with 9 bases between the two ends. CDR3 size: 12 residues. CDR3 sequence: CASRSHFGELFF. CDR3 nucleotides: TGTGCCAGCAGGTCGCATTTCGGGGAGCTGTTTTTT.

V gene TRBV20-1 combines with J gene TRBJ2-7; either TRBD1 or TRBD2 may supply D (5 bases each). In germline, CDR1 is DFQATT, CDR2 SNEGSKA (reference sequence). The CDR3 is 13 residues long. Trimming cost V 0 bases and J 1 base, with 7 bases left between them. The CDR3 loop is CSAREGTSYEQYF. DNA for the CDR3: TGCAGTGCTAGAGAAGGGACGTCCTACGAGCAGTACTTC.